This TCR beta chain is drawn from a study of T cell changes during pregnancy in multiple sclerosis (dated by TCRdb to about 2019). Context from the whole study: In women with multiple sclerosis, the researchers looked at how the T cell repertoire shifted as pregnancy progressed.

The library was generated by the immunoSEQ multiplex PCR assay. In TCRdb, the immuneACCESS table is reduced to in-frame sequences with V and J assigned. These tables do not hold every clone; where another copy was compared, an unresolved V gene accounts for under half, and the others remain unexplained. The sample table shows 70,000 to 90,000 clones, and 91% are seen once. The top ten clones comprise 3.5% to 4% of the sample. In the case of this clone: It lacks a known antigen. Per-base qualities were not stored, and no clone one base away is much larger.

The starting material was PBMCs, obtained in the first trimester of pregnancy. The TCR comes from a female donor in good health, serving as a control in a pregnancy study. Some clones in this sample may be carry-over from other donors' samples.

At the DNA level, the sequence is TGTGCCAGCAGTGATAAGCGGGCCGGTACCGGGGAGCTGTTTTTT. Translated, it gives CASSDKRAGTGELFF. The chain links TRBV6-1 with TRBJ2-2; perhaps TRBD2 is the D gene, with 6 bases matching. V gives up 3 bases and J gives up 5 bases, and the segment between their germline ends measures 13 bases. Counted from cysteine to phenylalanine, this CDR3 has 15 amino acids. Just CDR3 DNA is preserved here, 45 bases in frame from base 1. CDR1 MNHNS and CDR2 SASEGT were looked up in the germline V gene.